Sequencing of this TCR beta chain was carried out in a study of T cell responses to AZD1222 COVID-19 vaccine. Points on this clone: Its antigen is not known.

Using immunoSEQ multiplex PCR, the repertoire was profiled, and TCRdb retains in-frame clones only, with some absent. The data show 95,000 to 150,000 clones, with 80% to 90% seen just once and 11% held by the top ten. General study findings and limits: Two doses of AZD1222 preceded a rise in Spike-specific TCR breadth and depth. Unmutated variant regions are reportedly targeted by nearly half of spike-specific TCRs. Baseline seropositivity characterized only a handful of AZD1222 recipients.

Trimming shortened V by 5 bases and J by 8 bases, and 14 bases separated the two germline ends. Germline V gene sequence: CDR1 SGHVS, CDR2 FQNEAQ. The CDR3 extends over 13 amino acids. This chain connects TRBV7-8 to TRBJ2-3; D uncertain. Sequenced here: peripheral blood, sampled on day 0 of MenACWY control vaccination. The sequence derives from an adult in good health. The CDR3 DNA reads as TGTGCCAGCAGCCCAGCCCCTCTGGGTACGCAGTATTTT. It translates to CASSPAPLGTQYF.